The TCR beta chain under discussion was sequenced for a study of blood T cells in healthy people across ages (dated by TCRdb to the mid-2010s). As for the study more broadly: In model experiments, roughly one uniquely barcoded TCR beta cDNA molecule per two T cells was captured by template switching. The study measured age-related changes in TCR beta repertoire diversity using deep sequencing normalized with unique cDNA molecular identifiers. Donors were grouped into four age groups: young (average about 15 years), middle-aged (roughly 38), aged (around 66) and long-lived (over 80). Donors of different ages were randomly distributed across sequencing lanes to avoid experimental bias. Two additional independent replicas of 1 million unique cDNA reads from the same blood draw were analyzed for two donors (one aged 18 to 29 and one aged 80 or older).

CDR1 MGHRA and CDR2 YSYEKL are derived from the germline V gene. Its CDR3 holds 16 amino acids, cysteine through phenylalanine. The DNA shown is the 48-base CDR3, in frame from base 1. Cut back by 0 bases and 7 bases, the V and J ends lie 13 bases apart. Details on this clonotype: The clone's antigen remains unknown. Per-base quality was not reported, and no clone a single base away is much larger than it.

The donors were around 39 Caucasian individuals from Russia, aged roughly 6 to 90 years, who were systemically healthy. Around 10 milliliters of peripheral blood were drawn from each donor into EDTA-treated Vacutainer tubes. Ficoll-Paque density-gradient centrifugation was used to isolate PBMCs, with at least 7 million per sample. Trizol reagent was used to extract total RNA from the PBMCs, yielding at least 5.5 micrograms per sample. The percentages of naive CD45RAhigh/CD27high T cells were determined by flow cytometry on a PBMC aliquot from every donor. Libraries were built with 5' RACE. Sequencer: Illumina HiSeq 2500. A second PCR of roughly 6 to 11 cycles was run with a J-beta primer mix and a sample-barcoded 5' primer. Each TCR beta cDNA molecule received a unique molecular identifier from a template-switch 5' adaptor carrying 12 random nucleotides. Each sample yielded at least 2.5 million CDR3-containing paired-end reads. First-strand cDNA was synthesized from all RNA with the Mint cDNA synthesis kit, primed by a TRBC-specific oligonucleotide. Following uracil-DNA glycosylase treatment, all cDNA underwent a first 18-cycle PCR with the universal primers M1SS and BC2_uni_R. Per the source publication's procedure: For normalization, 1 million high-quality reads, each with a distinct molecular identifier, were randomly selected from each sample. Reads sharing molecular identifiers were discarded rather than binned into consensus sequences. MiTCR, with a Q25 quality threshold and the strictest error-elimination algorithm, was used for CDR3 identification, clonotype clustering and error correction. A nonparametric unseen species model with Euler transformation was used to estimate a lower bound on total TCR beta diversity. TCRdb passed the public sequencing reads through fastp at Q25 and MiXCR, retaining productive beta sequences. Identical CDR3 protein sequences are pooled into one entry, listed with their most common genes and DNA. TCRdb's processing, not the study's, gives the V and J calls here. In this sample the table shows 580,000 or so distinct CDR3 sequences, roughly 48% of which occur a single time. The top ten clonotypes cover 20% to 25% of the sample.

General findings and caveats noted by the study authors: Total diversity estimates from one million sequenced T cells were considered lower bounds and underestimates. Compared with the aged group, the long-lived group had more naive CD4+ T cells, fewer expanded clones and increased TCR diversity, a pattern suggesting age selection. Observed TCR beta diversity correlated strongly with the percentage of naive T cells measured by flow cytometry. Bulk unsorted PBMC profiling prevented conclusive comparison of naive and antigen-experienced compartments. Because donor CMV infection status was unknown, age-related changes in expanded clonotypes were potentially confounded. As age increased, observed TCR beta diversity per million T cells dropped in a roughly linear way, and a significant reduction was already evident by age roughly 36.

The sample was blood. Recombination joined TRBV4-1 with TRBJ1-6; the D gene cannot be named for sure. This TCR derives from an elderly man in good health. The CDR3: CASSQEGPQRNSPLHF. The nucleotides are TGCGCCAGCAGCCAAGAAGGCCCCCAACGGAATTCACCCCTCCACTTT.